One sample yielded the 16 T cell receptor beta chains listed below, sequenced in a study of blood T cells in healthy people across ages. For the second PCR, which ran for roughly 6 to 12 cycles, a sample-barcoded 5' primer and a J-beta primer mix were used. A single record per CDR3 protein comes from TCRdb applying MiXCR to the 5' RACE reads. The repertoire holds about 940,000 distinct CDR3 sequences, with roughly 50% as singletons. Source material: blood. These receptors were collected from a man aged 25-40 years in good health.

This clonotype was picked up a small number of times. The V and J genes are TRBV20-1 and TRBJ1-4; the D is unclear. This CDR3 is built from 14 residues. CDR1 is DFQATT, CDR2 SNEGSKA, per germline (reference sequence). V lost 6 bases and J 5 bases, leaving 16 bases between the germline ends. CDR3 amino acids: CSAPRTALNEKLFF. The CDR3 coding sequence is TGCAGTGCCCCTCGGACTGCCCTCAATGAAAAACTGTTTTTT.

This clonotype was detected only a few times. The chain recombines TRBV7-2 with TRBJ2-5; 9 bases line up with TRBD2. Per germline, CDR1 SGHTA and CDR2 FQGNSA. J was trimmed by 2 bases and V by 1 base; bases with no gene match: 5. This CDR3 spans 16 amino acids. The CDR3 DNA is TGTGCCAGCAGCTTAGTAAGGCTAGCGGGGCAAGAGACCCAGTACTTC. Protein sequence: CASSLVRLAGQETQYF.

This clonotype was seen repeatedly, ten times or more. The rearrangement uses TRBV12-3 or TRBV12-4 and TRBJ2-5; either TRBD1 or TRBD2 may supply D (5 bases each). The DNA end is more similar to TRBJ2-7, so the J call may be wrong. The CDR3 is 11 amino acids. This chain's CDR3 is CASSRGGEQYF. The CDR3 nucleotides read TGTGCCAGCAGCCGTGGGGGCGAGCAGTACTTC.

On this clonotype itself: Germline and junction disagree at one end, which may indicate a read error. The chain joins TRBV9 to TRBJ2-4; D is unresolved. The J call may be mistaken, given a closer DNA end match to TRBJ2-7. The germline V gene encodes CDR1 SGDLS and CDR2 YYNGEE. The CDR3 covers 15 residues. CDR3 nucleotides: TGTGCCAGCAGCCCGCAACCAACCCGCTCCTCCGAGCAGTACTTC. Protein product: CASSPQPTRSSEQYF.

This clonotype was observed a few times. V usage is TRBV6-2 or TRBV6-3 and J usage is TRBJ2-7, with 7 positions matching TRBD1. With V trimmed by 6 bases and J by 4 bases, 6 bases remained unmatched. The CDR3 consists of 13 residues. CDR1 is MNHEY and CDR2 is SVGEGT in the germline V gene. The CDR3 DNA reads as TGTGCCAGCAGACCGGGACAGCTGTACGAGCAGTACTTC. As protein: CASRPGQLYEQYF.

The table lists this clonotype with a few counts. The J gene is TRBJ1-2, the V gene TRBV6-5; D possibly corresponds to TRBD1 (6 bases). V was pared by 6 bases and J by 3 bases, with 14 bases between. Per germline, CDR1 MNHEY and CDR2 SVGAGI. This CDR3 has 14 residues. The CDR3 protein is CASSVYRDYYGYTF. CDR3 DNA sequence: TGTGCCAGCAGCGTATACAGGGATTACTATGGCTACACCTTC.

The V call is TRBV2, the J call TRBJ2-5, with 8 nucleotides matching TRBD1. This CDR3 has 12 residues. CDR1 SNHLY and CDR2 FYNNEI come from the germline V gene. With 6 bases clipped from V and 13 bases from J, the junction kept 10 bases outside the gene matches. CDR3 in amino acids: CASSWTGQGAYF. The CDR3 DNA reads TGTGCCAGCAGCTGGACAGGGCAGGGTGCGTACTTC.

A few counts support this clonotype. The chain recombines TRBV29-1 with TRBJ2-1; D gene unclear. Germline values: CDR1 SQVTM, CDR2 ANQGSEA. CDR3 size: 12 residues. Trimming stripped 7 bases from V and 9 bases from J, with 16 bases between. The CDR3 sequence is CSASDPFSEQFF. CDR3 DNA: TGCAGCGCCTCAGACCCCTTCTCTGAGCAGTTCTTC.

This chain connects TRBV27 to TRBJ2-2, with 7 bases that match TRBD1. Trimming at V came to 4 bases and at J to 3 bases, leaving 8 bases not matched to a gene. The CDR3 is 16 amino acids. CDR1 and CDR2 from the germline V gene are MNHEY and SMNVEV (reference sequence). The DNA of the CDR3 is TGTGCCAGCAGTTACCCAGGGGGACAAGACACCGGGGAGCTGTTTTTT. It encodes CASSYPGGQDTGELFF.

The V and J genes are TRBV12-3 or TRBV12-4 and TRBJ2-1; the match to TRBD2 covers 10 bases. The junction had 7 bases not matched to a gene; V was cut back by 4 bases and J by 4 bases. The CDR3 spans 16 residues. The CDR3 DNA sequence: TGTGCCAGCAGTTCTGGGACTAGCGATAATTACAATGAGCAGTTCTTC. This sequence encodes CASSSGTSDNYNEQFF.

The CDR3 here is CASKRQGGAYNSPLHF. In nucleotides, the CDR3 is TGTGCCAGCAAAAGGCAGGGAGGTGCCTATAATTCACCCCTCCACTTT. V and J are TRBV12-3 or TRBV12-4 and TRBJ1-6; tentative D call: TRBD1 (5 bases). V lost 7 bases, J lost 2 bases, and 15 bases lay in between. This CDR3 contains 16 residues.

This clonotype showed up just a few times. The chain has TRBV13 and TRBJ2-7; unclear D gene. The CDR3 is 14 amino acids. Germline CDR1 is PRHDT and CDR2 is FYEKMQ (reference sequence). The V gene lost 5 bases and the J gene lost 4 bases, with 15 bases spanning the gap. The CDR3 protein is CASSTGRTWYEQYF. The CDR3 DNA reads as TGTGCCAGCAGCACCGGACGGACCTGGTACGAGCAGTACTTC.

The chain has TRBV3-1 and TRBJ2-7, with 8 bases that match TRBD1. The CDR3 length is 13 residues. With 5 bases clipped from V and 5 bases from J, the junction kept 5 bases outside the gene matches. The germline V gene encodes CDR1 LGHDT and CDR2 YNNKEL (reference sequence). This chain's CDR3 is CASSADRGHEQYF. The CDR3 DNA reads TGTGCCAGCAGCGCTGACAGGGGTCACGAGCAGTACTTC.

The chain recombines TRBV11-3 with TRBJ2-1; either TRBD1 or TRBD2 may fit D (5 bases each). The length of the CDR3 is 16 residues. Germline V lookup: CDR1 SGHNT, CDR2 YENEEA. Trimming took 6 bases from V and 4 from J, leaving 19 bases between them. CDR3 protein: CASRVGDRGPYNEQFF. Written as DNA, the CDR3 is TGTGCCAGCAGGGTGGGGGACCGGGGACCGTACAATGAGCAGTTCTTC.

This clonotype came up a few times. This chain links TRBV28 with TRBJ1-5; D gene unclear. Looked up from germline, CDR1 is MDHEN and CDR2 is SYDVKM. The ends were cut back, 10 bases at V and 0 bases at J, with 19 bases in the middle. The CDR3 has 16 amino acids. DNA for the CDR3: TGTGCCACCTCATTGGGGAGGGTGTATAGCAATCAGCCCCAGCATTTT. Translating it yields CATSLGRVYSNQPQHF.

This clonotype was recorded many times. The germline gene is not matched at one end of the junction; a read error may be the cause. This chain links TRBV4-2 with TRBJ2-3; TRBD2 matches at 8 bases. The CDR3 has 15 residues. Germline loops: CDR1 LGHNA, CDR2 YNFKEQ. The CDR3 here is CASSQGLGSTDTQYF. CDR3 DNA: TGCGCCAGCAGCCAGGGACTAGGGAGCACAGATACGCAGTATTTT.